These 28 T cell receptor beta chains originate from one sample sequenced in a study of cytomegalovirus exposure and HLA in healthy donors. TCRdb's table, derived via immunoSEQ multiplex PCR, lists solely in-frame clones and lacks some. This table holds about 120,000 clones, roughly nine tenths found once. Input material: PBMCs. These receptor sequences come from a woman between 18 and 30 years old in good health and CMV-seronegative.

The V and J genes are TRBV5-4 and TRBJ2-7, with D maybe TRBD1 (5 bases). The length of the CDR3 is 15 residues. Per germline, CDR1 SGHNT and CDR2 YYREEE (reference sequence). Trimming shortened V by 2 bases and J by 6 bases, and 18 bases separated the two germline ends. The CDR3 DNA sequence: TGTGCCAGCAGCTTAACGGCAGGGAAACGGCTCGAGCAGTACTTC. Translated: CASSLTAGKRLEQYF.

This clone has just one count. The CDR3 here is CASSSYQGVGEKLFF. The DNA for the CDR3 is TGTGCCAGCAGCTCCTACCAGGGGGTCGGGGAAAAACTGTTTTTT. V usage is TRBV7-2 and J usage is TRBJ1-4, with 7 bases fitting TRBD1. Germline trimming cut 4 bases from V and 8 bases from J; bases unmatched to any gene: 10. Germline V gene data show CDR1 as SGHTA and CDR2 as FQGNSA. The CDR3 sequence is 15 residues long.

The V and J genes are TRBV4-3 and TRBJ1-1, with D perhaps matching TRBD1 (5 bases). Trimming took off 0 bases at V and 3 bases at J, with 11 bases between the two ends. Germline lookup yields CDR1 LGHNA and CDR2 YSLEER. The CDR3 has 15 residues. The CDR3 loop reads CASSQERGGYTEAFF. The CDR3, as DNA: TGCGCCAGCAGCCAAGAAAGGGGTGGATACACTGAAGCTTTCTTT.

V and J are TRBV10-1 and TRBJ2-5; tentative D call: TRBD2 (5 bases). The CDR3 consists of 13 residues. Per the germline V gene, CDR1 is WNHNN and CDR2 is SYGVQD (reference sequence). V was cut by 8 bases and J by 0 bases, with 10 bases left in between. CDR3 loop: CASRGLYQETQYF. The CDR3 DNA reads as TGCGCCAGCCGGGGATTGTACCAAGAGACCCAGTACTTC.

The V gene is TRBV4-2, the J gene TRBJ1-2; no firm D call. The ends were cut back, 0 bases at V and 8 bases at J, with 13 bases in the middle. Germline CDR1 LGHNA, CDR2 YNFKEQ. The CDR3 totals 14 residues. The CDR3 DNA is TGTGCCAGCAGCCAAGATCTCAGGTCCTACGGCTACACCTTC. It specifies CASSQDLRSYGYTF.

The chain joins TRBV7-9 to TRBJ1-1; 12 positions agree with TRBD1. Germline CDR1 reads SEHNR; CDR2 reads FQNEAQ (reference sequence). Losses at the gene ends were 10 bases for V and 6 bases for J; bases not matched to a gene: 6. The CDR3 has 13 amino acids. CDR3 bases: TGTGCCATCGCGGGACAGGGGGCTTCTGAAGCTTTCTTT. Protein: CAIAGQGASEAFF.

The rearrangement uses TRBV10-3 and TRBJ2-1, with 8 bases lining up with TRBD2. Germline CDR1 ENHRY, CDR2 SYGVKD. The CDR3 sequence is 11 residues long. The trim removed 4 bases at V and 14 bases at J, leaving 4 bases unmatched. The chain's CDR3 is CAISAGTREFF. The CDR3 nucleotides are TGTGCCATCAGTGCTGGGACTAGAGAGTTCTTC.

The J gene is TRBJ1-2, the V gene TRBV15; weak D call: TRBD1 (5 bases). This CDR3 comprises 14 residues. The V end was cut by 6 bases, the J end by 0 bases, with 11 bases between. CDR1 is LNHNV, CDR2 YYDKDF, per germline (reference sequence). The CDR3, as DNA: TGTGCCACCAGGCGGGACGGACCTAACTATGGCTACACCTTC. It specifies CATRRDGPNYGYTF.

The V gene is TRBV7-9, the J gene TRBJ1-2; perhaps TRBD1 as D (5 bases). The CDR3 consists of 13 residues. The germline V gene encodes CDR1 SEHNR and CDR2 FQNEAQ (reference sequence). The germline V and J ends were trimmed by 10 bases and 6 bases, with 18 bases remaining between them. The CDR3 here is CATSSRPGNGYTF. CDR3 DNA: TGTGCCACCTCTTCCCGCCCAGGGAATGGCTACACCTTC.

CDR3 sequence reads: CASSSTSEAFF. The CDR3 DNA reads as TGTGCCAGCAGCTCTACCTCTGAAGCTTTCTTT. This rearrangement joins TRBV7-9 to TRBJ1-1; D gene unclear. This CDR3 is 11 amino acids long. Deletions cut 4 bases from V and 6 bases from J, with 6 bases between. Germline CDR1 and CDR2: SEHNR and FQNEAQ (reference sequence).

The chain is built from TRBV27 and TRBJ1-4; possible D gene TRBD1, 5 bases. This CDR3 is 16 amino acids long. CDR1 and CDR2 (germline): MNHEY, SMNVEV (reference sequence). Trimming took off 5 bases at V and 0 bases at J, with 13 bases between the two ends. The CDR3 nucleotides read TGTGCCAGCAGTCCCGGGGGTTTTGCAACTAATGAAAAACTGTTTTTT. It codes for CASSPGGFATNEKLFF. Full variable domain (outside the CDR3, taken from reference TRBV27 and TRBJ1-4): EAQVTQNPRYLITVTGKKLTVTCSQNMNHEYMSWYRQDPGLGLRQIYYSMNVEVTDKGDVPEGYKVSRKEKRNFPLILESPSPNQTSLYFCASSPGGFATNEKLFFGSGTQLSVL.

This clone was picked up a small number of times. This chain links TRBV9 with TRBJ1-2; D is uncertain. In germline, CDR1 is SGDLS, CDR2 YYNGEE. The CDR3 is made up of 14 amino acids. The V gene lost 3 bases and the J gene lost 5 bases, with 14 bases spanning the gap. The CDR3 protein is CASSASEGGYGYTF. CDR3 bases: TGTGCCAGCAGCGCCTCTGAGGGAGGATATGGCTACACCTTC.

The gene calls are TRBV28 and TRBJ2-1; tentatively, D is TRBD2 (7 bases). Germline-derived CDR1 and CDR2 are MDHEN and SYDVKM. V dropped 6 bases and J dropped 4 bases, with 25 bases sitting between them. The CDR3 sequence is 18 residues long. The CDR3 loop is CASSEPRGGGRGYNEQFF. DNA of the CDR3: TGTGCCAGCAGCGAGCCTCGCGGCGGGGGCCGGGGTTACAATGAGCAGTTCTTC.

This chain joins TRBV6-1 and TRBJ2-1, with 9 bases matching TRBD2. The CDR3 covers 16 residues. The V gene's germline CDR1 is MNHNS and CDR2 SASEGT. The V and J ends lost 0 bases and 7 bases, in that order; junction bases with no gene match: 7. Written as DNA, the CDR3 is TGTGCCAGCAGTGAAGCGCTTAGCGGGGGCTTTAATGAGCAGTTCTTC. It encodes CASSEALSGGFNEQFF.

The chain links TRBV28 to TRBJ1-5; 7 bases line up with TRBD1. This CDR3 has 16 residues. Germline lookup yields CDR1 MDHEN and CDR2 SYDVKM. The junction had 9 bases not matched to a gene; V was cut back by 4 bases and J by 3 bases. CDR3 sequence reads: CASSSRQGGINQPQHF. CDR3 in DNA: TGTGCCAGCAGTTCCCGACAGGGTGGGATCAATCAGCCCCAGCATTTT.

This chain uses TRBV19 with TRBJ1-3; D might be TRBD1 (6 bases). The CDR3 loop spans 15 amino acids. V was trimmed by 6 bases and J by 2 bases, leaving 14 bases between them. Germline values: CDR1 LNHDA, CDR2 SQIVND (reference sequence). The CDR3 region has the DNA TGTGCCAGTAGCCGAAGCGGGGGCCCTGGAAACACCATATATTTT. Encoded protein: CASSRSGGPGNTIYF.

This clone was found once. The genes are TRBV10-3 and TRBJ2-1, with D possibly matching TRBD2 (5 bases). Germline values: CDR1 ENHRY, CDR2 SYGVKD. Between the trimmed V and J ends, which lost 2 bases and 5 bases, there was a span of 10 bases. CDR3 length: 14 residues. DNA of the CDR3: TGTGCCATCAGTGAGGAGACTACAGACAATGAGCAGTTCTTC. This gives the protein CAISEETTDNEQFF.

This rearrangement joins TRBV7-3 to TRBJ2-1; 9 nucleotides match TRBD2. Trimming cost V 1 base and J 9 bases; bases outside gene matches: 7. The germline CDR1 and CDR2 sequences are SGHTA and FQGTGA. The CDR3 is 15 residues long. The CDR3 reads CASSLNGLARGEQFF. The CDR3 region has the DNA TGTGCCAGCAGCTTAAATGGACTAGCGAGGGGTGAGCAGTTCTTC. Based on the CDR3 plus reference TRBV7-3 and TRBJ2-1, the full variable domain is GAGVSQTPSNKVTEKGKYVELRCDPISGHTALYWYRQSLGQGPEFLIYFQGTGAADDSGLPNDRFFAVRPEGSVSTLKIQRTERGDSAVYLCASSLNGLARGEQFFGPGTRLTVL.

The V gene is TRBV28, the J gene TRBJ2-7, with 10 bases fitting TRBD1. From germline, CDR1 is MDHEN and CDR2 SYDVKM. The trim removed 6 bases at V and 5 bases at J, leaving 10 bases unmatched. This CDR3 contains 15 residues. The CDR3 nucleotides are TGTGCCAGCAGCCGTCCCGACAGGGGGCAAAACGAGCAGTACTTC. Amino acid sequence: CASSRPDRGQNEQYF.

This clone was seen once. The V gene is TRBV5-1, the J gene TRBJ2-5; tentatively, D is TRBD2 (6 bases). The CDR3 is made up of 16 amino acids. V lost 2 bases and J 4 bases, leaving 18 bases between the germline ends. CDR1 is SGHRS and CDR2 is YFSETQ in the germline V gene. The CDR3 DNA reads TGCGCCAGCAGCTTAAAGGACACGGGGGTGCGAGAGACCCAGTACTTC. Encoded protein: CASSLKDTGVRETQYF.

This chain joins TRBV6-5 and TRBJ2-7; 8 nucleotides agree with TRBD2. Germline CDR1 reads MNHEY; CDR2 reads SVGAGI. This CDR3 has 11 residues. V lost 10 bases, J lost 6 bases, and 5 bases stayed unmatched. CDR3 amino acids: CATSREGEQYF. Written as DNA, the CDR3 is TGTGCCACGTCCCGGGAGGGCGAGCAGTACTTC.

This clone has only one observation. The chain combines TRBV10-2 with TRBJ1-6; D not certain. The CDR3 consists of 14 residues. In germline, CDR1 is WSHSY, CDR2 SAAADI. V lost 4 bases and J lost 7, with 11 bases in between. The CDR3 coding sequence is TGCGCCAGCAGTGTTTTTAGGGAGAATTCACCCCTCCACTTT. It is translated as CASSVFRENSPLHF.

The chain combines TRBV6-5 with TRBJ1-2; D is possibly TRBD1 (5 bases). The CDR3 contains 13 residues. Per the germline V gene, CDR1 is MNHEY and CDR2 is SVGAGI. Trimming took off 4 bases at V and 8 bases at J, with 14 bases between the two ends. DNA for the CDR3: TGTGCCAGCAGTTCGTTCAGGGAATCCGGCTACACCTTC. Amino acids: CASSSFRESGYTF.

The chain uses TRBV7-2 and TRBJ2-5; D gene ambiguous. The CDR3 sequence is 13 residues long. V was shortened by 0 bases and J by 2 bases, with 4 bases between the two germline ends. The germline CDR1 and CDR2 sequences are SGHTA and FQGNSA. This CDR3 reads CASSLASQETQYF. The CDR3 nucleotides are TGTGCCAGCAGCTTAGCCAGTCAAGAGACCCAGTACTTC.

This clone was counted a few times. The chain recombines TRBV2 with TRBJ1-5; D gene unclear. V lost 6 bases, J lost 5 bases, and 17 bases lay in between. This CDR3 is built from 15 residues. The germline CDR1 and CDR2 sequences are SNHLY and FYNNEI. The CDR3 is CASRALRGGDQPQHF. CDR3 nucleotide sequence: TGTGCCAGCAGAGCACTCCGGGGAGGCGATCAGCCCCAGCATTTT.

This chain joins TRBV11-3 and TRBJ2-7, with 7 bases identical to TRBD1. Trimming at V came to 5 bases and at J to 2 bases, leaving 6 bases not matched to a gene. Germline CDR1 reads SGHNT; CDR2 reads YENEEA. The CDR3 is 14 residues long. The CDR3 here is CASSAGTVPYEQYF. In DNA form, the CDR3 reads TGTGCCAGCAGCGCCGGGACAGTACCCTACGAGCAGTACTTC.

This chain links TRBV27 with TRBJ1-4; maybe TRBD1 (6 bases). With 0 bases removed from V and 0 bases from J, the gap between germline ends came to 11 bases. The CDR3 has 17 amino acids. Germline loops: CDR1 MNHEY, CDR2 SMNVEV (reference sequence). The CDR3 sequence: CASSLSGRGPTNEKLFF. The CDR3 DNA reads as TGTGCCAGCAGTTTATCGGGCAGGGGCCCAACTAATGAAAAACTGTTTTTT. The whole variable domain, filled in from reference TRBV27 and TRBJ1-4, reads EAQVTQNPRYLITVTGKKLTVTCSQNMNHEYMSWYRQDPGLGLRQIYYSMNVEVTDKGDVPEGYKVSRKEKRNFPLILESPSPNQTSLYFCASSLSGRGPTNEKLFFGSGTQLSVL.

V is TRBV27 and J is TRBJ2-5; D gene uncertain. The CDR3 has 13 residues. Between the trimmed V and J ends, which lost 2 bases and 8 bases, there was a span of 12 bases. Germline loops: CDR1 MNHEY, CDR2 SMNVEV (reference sequence). The CDR3 bases are TGTGCCAGCAGTTTAAGCGTACCCAGTACCCAGTACTTC. Residues: CASSLSVPSTQYF.